What follows describes a single T cell receptor beta chain. Clones were read by immunoSEQ multiplex PCR, and TCRdb kept only the in-frame ones, dropping some. The repertoire holds 85,000 to 120,000 clones, with about 90% as singletons. Between the trimmed V and J ends, which lost 1 base and 10 bases, there was a span of 16 bases. CDR1 is SGHVS, CDR2 FQNEAQ, per germline. The CDR3 contains 15 residues. The source of the sample is a study of T cell changes during pregnancy in multiple sclerosis. This TCR derives from a female donor with multiple sclerosis, enrolled in a pregnancy study. The sample was peripheral blood, taken after pregnancy. J is TRBJ1-4 and V is TRBV7-8; no clear D. The CDR3 loop reads CASSLGRTAGGKLFF. Here the CDR3 DNA reads TGTGCCAGCAGCTTAGGGAGGACTGCGGGCGGAAAACTGTTTTTT.